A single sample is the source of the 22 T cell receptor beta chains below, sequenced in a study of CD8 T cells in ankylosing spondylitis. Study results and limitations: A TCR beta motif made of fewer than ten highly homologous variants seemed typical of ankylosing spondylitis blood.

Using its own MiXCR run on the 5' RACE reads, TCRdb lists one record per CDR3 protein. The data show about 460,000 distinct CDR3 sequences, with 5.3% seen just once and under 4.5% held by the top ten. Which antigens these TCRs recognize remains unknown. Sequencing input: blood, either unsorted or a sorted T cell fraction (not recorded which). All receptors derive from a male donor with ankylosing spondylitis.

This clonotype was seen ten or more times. The DNA of the CDR3 is TGTGCCGCCTCCTCAGAGGCTAGCGGTCTTTACAATGAGCAGTTCTTC. This sequence encodes CAASSEASGLYNEQFF. The J gene is TRBJ2-1, the V gene TRBV19; 7 bases map to TRBD2. From germline, CDR1 is LNHDA and CDR2 SQIVND (reference sequence). The length of the CDR3 is 16 residues. V was clipped by 11 bases and J by 4 bases; unmatched bases: 17. Filled out from reference TRBV19 and TRBJ2-1, the complete variable domain reads DGGITQSPKYLFRKEGQNVTLSCEQNLNHDAMYWYRQDPGQGLRLIYYSQIVNDFQKGDIAEGYSVSREKKESFPLTVTSAQKNPTAFYLCAASSEASGLYNEQFFGPGTRLTVL.

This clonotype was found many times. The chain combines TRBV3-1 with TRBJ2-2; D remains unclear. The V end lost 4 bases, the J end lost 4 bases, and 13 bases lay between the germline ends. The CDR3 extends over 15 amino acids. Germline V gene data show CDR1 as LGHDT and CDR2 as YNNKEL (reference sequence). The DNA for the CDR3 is TGTGCCAGCAGCCGGCCGGAGAGAGGCACCGGGGAGCTGTTTTTT. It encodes CASSRPERGTGELFF.

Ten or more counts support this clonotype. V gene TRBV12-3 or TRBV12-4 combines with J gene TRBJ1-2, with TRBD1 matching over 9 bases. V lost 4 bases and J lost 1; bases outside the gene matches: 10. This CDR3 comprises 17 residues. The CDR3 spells CASSSPPGQGYNYGYTF. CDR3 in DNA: TGTGCCAGCAGTTCACCCCCGGGACAGGGTTATAACTATGGCTACACCTTC.

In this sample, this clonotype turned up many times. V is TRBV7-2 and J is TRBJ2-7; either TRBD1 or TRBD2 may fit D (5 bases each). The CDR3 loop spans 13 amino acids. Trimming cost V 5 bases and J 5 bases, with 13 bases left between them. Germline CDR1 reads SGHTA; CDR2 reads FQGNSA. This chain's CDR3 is CASSTGTQNEQYF. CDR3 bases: TGTGCCAGCAGCACGGGGACCCAAAACGAGCAGTACTTC.

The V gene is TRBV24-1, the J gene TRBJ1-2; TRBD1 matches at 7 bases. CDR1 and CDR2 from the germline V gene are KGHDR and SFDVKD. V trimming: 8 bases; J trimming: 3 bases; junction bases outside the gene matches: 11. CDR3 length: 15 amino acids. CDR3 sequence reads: CATNDTTGMDYGYTF. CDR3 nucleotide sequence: TGTGCCACCAACGACACGACAGGGATGGACTATGGCTACACCTTC.

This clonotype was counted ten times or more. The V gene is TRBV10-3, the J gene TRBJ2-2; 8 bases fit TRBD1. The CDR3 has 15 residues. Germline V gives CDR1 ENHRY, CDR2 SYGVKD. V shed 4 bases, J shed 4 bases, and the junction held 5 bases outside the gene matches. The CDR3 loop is CAISGGTGGTGELFF. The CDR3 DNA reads TGTGCCATCAGTGGAGGGACAGGTGGCACCGGGGAGCTGTTTTTT.

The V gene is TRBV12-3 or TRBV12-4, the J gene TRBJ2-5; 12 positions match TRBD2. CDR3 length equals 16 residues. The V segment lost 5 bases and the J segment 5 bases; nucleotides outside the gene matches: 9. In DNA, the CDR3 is TGTGCCAGCAGTCCCCTAGGACTAGCGGGATACGAGACCCAGTACTTC. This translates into CASSPLGLAGYETQYF.

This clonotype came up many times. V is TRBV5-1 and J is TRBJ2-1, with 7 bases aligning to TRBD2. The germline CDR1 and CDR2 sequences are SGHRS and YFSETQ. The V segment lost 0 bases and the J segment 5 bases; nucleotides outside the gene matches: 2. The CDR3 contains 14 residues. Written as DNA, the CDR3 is TGCGCCAGCAGCTTGGGACTAGCCAACAATGAGCAGTTCTTC. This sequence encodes CASSLGLANNEQFF. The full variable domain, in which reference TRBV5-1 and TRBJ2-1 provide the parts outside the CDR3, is KAGVTQTPRYLIKTRGQQVTLSCSPISGHRSVSWYQQTPGQGLQFLFEYFSETQRNKGNFPGRFSGRQFSNSRSEMNVSTLELGDSALYLCASSLGLANNEQFFGPGTRLTVL.

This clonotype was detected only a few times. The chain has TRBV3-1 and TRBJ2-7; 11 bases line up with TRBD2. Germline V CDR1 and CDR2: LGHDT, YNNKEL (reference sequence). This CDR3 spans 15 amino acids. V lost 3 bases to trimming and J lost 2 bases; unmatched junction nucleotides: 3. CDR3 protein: CASSHTSGGPYEQYF. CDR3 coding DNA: TGTGCCAGCAGCCATACTAGCGGGGGACCCTACGAGCAGTACTTC.

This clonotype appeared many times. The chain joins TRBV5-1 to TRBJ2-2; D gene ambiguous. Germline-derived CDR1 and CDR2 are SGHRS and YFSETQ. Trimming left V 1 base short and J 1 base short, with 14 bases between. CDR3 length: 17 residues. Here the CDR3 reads CASSLSVRPLNTGELFF. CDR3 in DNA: TGCGCCAGCAGCTTGTCCGTTCGACCGCTGAACACCGGGGAGCTGTTTTTT.

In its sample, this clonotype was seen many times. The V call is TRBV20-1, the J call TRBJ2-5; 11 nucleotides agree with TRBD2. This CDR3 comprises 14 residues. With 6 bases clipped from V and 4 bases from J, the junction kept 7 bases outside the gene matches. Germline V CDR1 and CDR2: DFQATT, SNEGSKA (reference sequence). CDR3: CSANVGLAGETQYF. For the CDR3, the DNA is TGCAGTGCAAACGTTGGACTAGCGGGAGAGACCCAGTACTTC.

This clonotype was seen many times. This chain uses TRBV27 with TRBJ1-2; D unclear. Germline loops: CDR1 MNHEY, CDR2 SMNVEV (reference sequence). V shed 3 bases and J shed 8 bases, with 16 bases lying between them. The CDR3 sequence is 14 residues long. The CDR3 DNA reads TGTGCCAGCAGTTTCCAGTTTCCGGGTTCCGGCTACACCTTC. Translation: CASSFQFPGSGYTF.

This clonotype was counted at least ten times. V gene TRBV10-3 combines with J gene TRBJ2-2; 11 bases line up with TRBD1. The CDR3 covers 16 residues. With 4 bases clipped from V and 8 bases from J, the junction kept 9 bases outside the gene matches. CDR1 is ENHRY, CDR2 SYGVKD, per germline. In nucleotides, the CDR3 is TGTGCCATCAGTGGTCTTGGACAGGGGGCCTCGGGGGAGCTGTTTTTT. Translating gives CAISGLGQGASGELFF.

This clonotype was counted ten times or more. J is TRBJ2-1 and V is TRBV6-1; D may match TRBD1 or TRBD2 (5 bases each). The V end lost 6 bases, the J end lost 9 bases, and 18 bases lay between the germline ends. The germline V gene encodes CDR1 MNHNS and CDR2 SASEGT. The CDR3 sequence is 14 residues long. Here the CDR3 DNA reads TGTGCCAGCAGATCCGGGACCACCGGGTTTGAGCAGTTCTTC. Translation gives CASRSGTTGFEQFF.

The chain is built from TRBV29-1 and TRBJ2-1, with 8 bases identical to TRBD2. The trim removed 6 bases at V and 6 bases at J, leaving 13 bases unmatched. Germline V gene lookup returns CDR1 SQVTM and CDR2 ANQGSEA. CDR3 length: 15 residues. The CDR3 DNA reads TGCAGCGTCGCCAGAGCCCGGGAGGGGATCAATGAGCAGTTCTTC. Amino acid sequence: CSVARAREGINEQFF.

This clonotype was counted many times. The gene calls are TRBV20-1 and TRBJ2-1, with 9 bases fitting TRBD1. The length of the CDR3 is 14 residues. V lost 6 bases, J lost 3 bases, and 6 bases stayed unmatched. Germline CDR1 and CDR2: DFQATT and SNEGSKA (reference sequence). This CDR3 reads CSAKQGAGYNEQFF. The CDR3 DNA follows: TGCAGTGCGAAACAGGGGGCGGGCTACAATGAGCAGTTCTTC.

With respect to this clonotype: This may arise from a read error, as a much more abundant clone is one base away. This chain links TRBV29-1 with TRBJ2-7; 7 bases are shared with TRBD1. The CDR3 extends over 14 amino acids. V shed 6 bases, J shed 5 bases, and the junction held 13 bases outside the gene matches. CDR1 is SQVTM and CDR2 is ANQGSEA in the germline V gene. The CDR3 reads CSVRTGPSSHEQYF. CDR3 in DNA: TGCAGCGTGCGGACAGGCCCCAGCAGCCACGAGCAGTACTTC.

CDR3 nucleotides: TGCGCCAGCAGCCGGACCCTTTCCTCCTACGAGCAGTACTTC. Residues: CASSRTLSSYEQYF. The chain couples TRBV4-1 to TRBJ2-7; D remains ambiguous. With 4 bases removed from V and 0 bases from J, the gap between germline ends came to 10 bases. Germline V gene data show CDR1 as MGHRA and CDR2 as YSYEKL. The CDR3 runs 14 residues.

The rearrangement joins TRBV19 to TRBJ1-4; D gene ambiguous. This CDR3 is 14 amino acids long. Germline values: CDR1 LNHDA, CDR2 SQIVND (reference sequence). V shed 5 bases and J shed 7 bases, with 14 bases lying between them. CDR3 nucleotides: TGTGCCAGTAGTCGAACGGGGTTTCTTGAAAAACTGTTTTTT. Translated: CASSRTGFLEKLFF.

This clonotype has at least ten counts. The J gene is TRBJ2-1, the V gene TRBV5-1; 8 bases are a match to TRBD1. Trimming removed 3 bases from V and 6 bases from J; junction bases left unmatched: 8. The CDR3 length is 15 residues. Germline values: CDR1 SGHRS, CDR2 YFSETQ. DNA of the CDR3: TGCGCCAGCAGCTCCCCTGACAGGGGTGGCAATGAGCAGTTCTTC. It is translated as CASSSPDRGGNEQFF.

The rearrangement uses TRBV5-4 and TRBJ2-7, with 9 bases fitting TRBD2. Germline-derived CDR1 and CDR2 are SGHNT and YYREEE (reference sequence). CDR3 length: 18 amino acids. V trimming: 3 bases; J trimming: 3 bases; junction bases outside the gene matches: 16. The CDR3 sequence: CASSSTPFSTSGFYEQYF. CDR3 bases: TGTGCCAGCAGCTCTACACCATTCTCGACTAGCGGTTTCTACGAGCAGTACTTC.

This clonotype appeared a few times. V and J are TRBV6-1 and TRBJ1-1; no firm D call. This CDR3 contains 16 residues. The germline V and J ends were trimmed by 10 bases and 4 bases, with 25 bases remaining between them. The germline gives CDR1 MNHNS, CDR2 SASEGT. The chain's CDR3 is CAITENLWGIGTEAFF. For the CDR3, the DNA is TGTGCCATTACCGAAAACCTTTGGGGTATTGGCACTGAAGCTTTCTTT.